This entry lists 27 T cell receptor beta chains sequenced from one sample in a study of T cells in Graves' hyperthyroidism and ophthalmopathy. TCR beta CDR3 regions were amplified from RNA transcripts. HTBI primers were the set used in a first-round RT-PCR of the TCR CDR3. TCRdb ran MiXCR on the multiplex PCR reads and lists one entry per CDR3 protein. The profile shows some 600,000 distinct CDR3 sequences, 40% to 55% of them singletons. What was sequenced was peripheral blood or thyroid tissue (not recorded which). The receptors originated from a woman aged 18-29 years with Graves' hyperthyroidism.

This clonotype has more than one count but fewer than ten. The V gene is TRBV7-3, the J gene TRBJ2-7; 7 bases align to TRBD2. This CDR3 contains 14 residues. Germline trimming cut 6 bases from V and 2 bases from J; bases unmatched to any gene: 7. The germline V gene encodes CDR1 SGHTA and CDR2 FQGTGA. Here the CDR3 reads CASSLPREPYEQYF. CDR3 coding DNA: TGTGCCAGCAGTTTACCGCGGGAGCCCTACGAGCAGTACTTC. The full variable domain, with the rest looked up from reference TRBV7-3 and TRBJ2-7, is GAGVSQTPSNKVTEKGKYVELRCDPISGHTALYWYRQSLGQGPEFLIYFQGTGAADDSGLPNDRFFAVRPEGSVSTLKIQRTERGDSAVYLCASSLPREPYEQYFGPGTRLTVT.

This chain links TRBV7-2 with TRBJ2-5, with D possibly being TRBD1 (6 bases). CDR3 length equals 14 residues. Trimming took 5 bases from V and 0 from J, leaving 10 bases between them. Looked up from germline, CDR1 is SGHTA and CDR2 is FQGNSA. CDR3 loop: CASSLRGHQETQYF. As DNA, the CDR3 is TGTGCCAGCAGCCTCAGGGGCCACCAAGAGACCCAGTACTTC.

This clonotype appeared a single time. This chain uses TRBV14 with TRBJ1-2, with D possibly matching TRBD1 (6 bases). The CDR3 has 15 residues. The germline V gene encodes CDR1 SGHDN and CDR2 FVKESK. With 1 base removed from V and 2 bases from J, the gap between germline ends came to 11 bases. CDR3 in amino acids: CASSQVGHPNYGYTF. CDR3 DNA sequence: TGTGCCAGCAGCCAAGTGGGACACCCAAACTATGGCTACACCTTC.

The table lists this clonotype with many counts. The chain has TRBV25-1 and TRBJ2-5; D unresolved. Looked up from germline, CDR1 is MGHDK and CDR2 is SYGVNS. The CDR3 is 13 amino acids. V lost 3 bases to trimming and J lost 5 bases, with 10 bases between them. In nucleotides, the CDR3 is TGTGCCAGCAGTGATGAGGAGTCGGAGACCCAGTACTTC. The encoded protein is CASSDEESETQYF.

This clonotype was picked up a small number of times. The chain carries TRBV6-1 and TRBJ2-7; 8 bases are shared with TRBD2. Germline V gene sequence: CDR1 MNHNS, CDR2 SASEGT. Trimming cost V 4 bases and J 3 bases; bases outside gene matches: 2. The CDR3 runs 13 residues. In DNA, the CDR3 is TGTGCCAGCAGTGCGGGAGGGCTCTACGAGCAGTACTTC. Protein product: CASSAGGLYEQYF.

This clonotype occurred a few times. The rearrangement links TRBV7-6 to TRBJ2-7; D call uncertain. The V gene lost 5 bases and the J gene lost 6 bases, with 2 bases spanning the gap. Germline assignment: CDR1 SGHVS and CDR2 FNYEAQ. This CDR3 region has 9 residues. CDR3 in amino acids: CASSAEQYF. For the CDR3, the DNA is TGTGCCAGCAGCGCCGAGCAGTACTTC.

Note on this clonotype: This clone may be a read error of a much larger clone one base away. CDR3 protein: CSSKGRGGNQPQHF. In nucleotides, the CDR3 is TGTTCCAGCAAAGGCAGGGGGGGCAATCAGCCCCAGCATTTT. The chain combines TRBV2 with TRBJ1-5, with 7 bases identical to TRBD1. Germline assignment: CDR1 SNHLY and CDR2 FYNNEI. This CDR3 spans 14 amino acids.

The chain recombines TRBV25-1 with TRBJ1-3, with 7 bases that match TRBD1. CDR1 and CDR2 (germline): MGHDK, SYGVNS. This CDR3 spans 14 amino acids. The junction had 8 bases not matched to a gene; V was cut back by 6 bases and J by 6 bases. This CDR3 is CASRQTGIENTIYF. DNA of the CDR3: TGTGCCAGCAGGCAGACAGGGATCGAAAACACCATATATTTT.

The chain uses TRBV19 and TRBJ2-5; D could derive from TRBD1 or TRBD2 (5 bases each). Trimming stripped 7 bases from V and 5 bases from J, with 17 bases between. CDR1 and CDR2 (germline): LNHDA, SQIVND (reference sequence). This CDR3 has 14 residues. CDR3 nucleotide sequence: TGTGCCAGTATGGACATGGGAGACGTGGAGACCCAGTACTTC. Residues: CASMDMGDVETQYF.

V is TRBV10-3 and J is TRBJ2-7, with 8 positions matching TRBD1. Germline V gives CDR1 ENHRY, CDR2 SYGVKD. With V trimmed by 4 bases and J by 2 bases, 7 bases remained unmatched. The CDR3 loop spans 15 amino acids. The CDR3 bases are TGTGCCATCAGTGCTTCGGACAGGGAACCCTACGAGCAGTACTTC. It is translated as CAISASDREPYEQYF.

The chain links TRBV14 to TRBJ2-2; 7 bases fit TRBD1. This CDR3 has 12 residues. Per germline, CDR1 SGHDN and CDR2 FVKESK. Germline trimming cut 6 bases from V and 7 bases from J; bases unmatched to any gene: 2. In DNA form, the CDR3 reads TGTGCCAGCAGACAGGGGAACGGGGAGCTGTTTTTT. It translates to CASRQGNGELFF.

To note about this clonotype: One end of the junction fails to match germline, which may point to a read error. This rearrangement joins TRBV10-3 to TRBJ2-6, with 11 bases identical to TRBD1. The CDR3 sequence is 13 residues long. Germline CDR1 is ENHRY and CDR2 is SYGVKD. The chain's CDR3 is CASSLGQGDVLTF. CDR3 DNA sequence: TGTGCCAGCAGTTTGGGACAGGGGGATGTCCTGACTTTC.

The genes are TRBV24-1 and TRBJ2-7; 7 nucleotides align to TRBD1. Germline CDR1 and CDR2: KGHDR and SFDVKD. The CDR3 is 16 amino acids. Germline trimming cut 0 bases from V and 2 bases from J; bases unmatched to any gene: 6. As DNA, the CDR3 is TGTGCCACCAGTGATTTGACAGGGGATCGAACCTACGAGCAGTACTTC. Its translation: CATSDLTGDRTYEQYF.

There are a few counts of this clonotype. The chain combines TRBV6-1 with TRBJ2-2; D perhaps matches TRBD2 (5 bases). The CDR3 is 14 residues long. Trimming took 8 bases from V and 0 from J, leaving 10 bases between them. Germline assignment: CDR1 MNHNS and CDR2 SASEGT. DNA for the CDR3: TGTGCCAGCCGGGTGGAGGCGAACACCGGGGAGCTGTTTTTT. Its protein is CASRVEANTGELFF.

This chain links TRBV29-1 with TRBJ2-5, with a weak D call TRBD1 (6 bases). V shed 7 bases and J shed 3 bases, with 15 bases lying between them. The CDR3 spans 13 residues. The V gene's germline CDR1 is SQVTM and CDR2 ANQGSEA. In DNA form, the CDR3 reads TGCAGCGCGGGACAAGGCCTTAAAGAGACCCAGTACTTC. Translated: CSAGQGLKETQYF.

This sequence joins TRBV19 and TRBJ2-5; D gene uncertain. Between the trimmed V and J ends, which lost 3 bases and 7 bases, there was a span of 15 bases. The CDR3 is 14 residues long. CDR1 is LNHDA and CDR2 is SQIVND in the germline V gene (reference sequence). The CDR3 DNA follows: TGTGCCAGTAGTATTTTCCCCGACGAAGGGACCCAGTACTTC. It encodes CASSIFPDEGTQYF. The full variable domain, rest sourced from reference TRBV19 and TRBJ2-5, is DGGITQSPKYLFRKEGQNVTLSCEQNLNHDAMYWYRQDPGQGLRLIYYSQIVNDFQKGDIAEGYSVSREKKESFPLTVTSAQKNPTAFYLCASSIFPDEGTQYFGPGTRLLVL.

This clonotype was seen ten or more times. The chain employs TRBV10-3 and TRBJ2-5; the D gene is possibly TRBD1 (6 bases). Trimming removed 3 bases from V and 0 bases from J, with 8 bases in between. The V gene's germline CDR1 is ENHRY and CDR2 SYGVKD. CDR3 size: 14 residues. Written as DNA, the CDR3 is TGTGCCATCAGTGACGGACAGTACCAAGAGACCCAGTACTTC. Translating gives CAISDGQYQETQYF.

V usage is TRBV7-9 and J usage is TRBJ1-6, with D perhaps TRBD1 (6 bases). The CDR3 has 15 amino acids. Trimming removed 3 bases at V and 5 bases at J, with 11 bases between. Germline V lookup: CDR1 SEHNR, CDR2 FQNEAQ (reference sequence). CDR3 coding DNA: TGTGCCAGCAGCTTGACAGGACGTAATAATTCACCCCTCCACTTT. It codes for CASSLTGRNNSPLHF.

In this sample, this clonotype turned up many times. The rearrangement joins TRBV12-3 or TRBV12-4 to TRBJ1-2; 7 bases are a match to TRBD1. CDR3 length: 15 amino acids. The J segment lost 2 bases and the V segment lost 5 bases, leaving 8 bases of the junction unmatched. The CDR3 DNA reads as TGTGCCAGCAGTGCAACCGGGACAGAGAACTATGGCTACACCTTC. Translating it yields CASSATGTENYGYTF.

This clonotype appeared many times. The chain combines TRBV15 with TRBJ1-2; D might be TRBD1 (5 bases). Germline V gene sequence: CDR1 LNHNV, CDR2 YYDKDF (reference sequence). Trimming cost V 1 base and J 6 bases, with 6 bases left between them. The CDR3 covers 12 residues. The chain's CDR3 is CATSRAGNGYTF. CDR3 coding DNA: TGTGCCACCAGCAGAGCAGGGAATGGCTACACCTTC.

This chain uses TRBV2 with TRBJ1-2; 9 bases are shared with TRBD1. CDR3 size: 14 residues. Trimming at V came to 6 bases and at J to 8 bases, leaving 10 bases not matched to a gene. Germline V CDR1 and CDR2: SNHLY, FYNNEI. The CDR3 DNA sequence: TGTGCCAGCAGATCATACCGGGACAGGGACGGCTACACCTTC. Its protein product is CASRSYRDRDGYTF.

This clonotype occurred many times. This chain links TRBV2 with TRBJ1-4, with 9 nucleotides matching TRBD1. CDR1 is SNHLY and CDR2 is FYNNEI in the germline V gene. This CDR3 comprises 14 residues. Trimming removed 1 base from V and 7 bases from J; junction bases left unmatched: 1. CDR3 region: CASSEGTGVEKLFF. CDR3 coding DNA: TGTGCCAGCAGTGAAGGGACAGGGGTTGAAAAACTGTTTTTT.

This chain connects TRBV19 to TRBJ2-7; 10 nucleotides agree with TRBD1. The V segment lost 5 bases and the J segment 3 bases; nucleotides outside the gene matches: 10. This CDR3 is 16 amino acids long. Germline CDR1 is LNHDA and CDR2 is SQIVND (reference sequence). The CDR3 loop is CASSSLGTGADYEQYF. CDR3 bases: TGTGCCAGTAGTTCCCTCGGGACAGGGGCGGACTACGAGCAGTACTTC. Full variable domain (outside the CDR3, taken from reference TRBV19 and TRBJ2-7): DGGITQSPKYLFRKEGQNVTLSCEQNLNHDAMYWYRQDPGQGLRLIYYSQIVNDFQKGDIAEGYSVSREKKESFPLTVTSAQKNPTAFYLCASSSLGTGADYEQYFGPGTRLTVT.

The chain is built from TRBV20-1 and TRBJ1-1, with 7 bases aligning to TRBD1. Germline lookup yields CDR1 DFQATT and CDR2 SNEGSKA (reference sequence). The CDR3 loop spans 14 amino acids. Trimming at V came to 3 bases and at J to 1 base, leaving 5 bases not matched to a gene. CDR3 nucleotides: TGCAGTGCTAGCCGGACAGGCGGGAACACTGAAGCTTTCTTT. Its protein is CSASRTGGNTEAFF.

In its sample, this clonotype was seen many times. The gene calls are TRBV7-9 and TRBJ1-2; no clear D. V gave up 3 bases and J gave up 2 bases, with 10 bases separating them. From germline, CDR1 is SEHNR and CDR2 FQNEAQ (reference sequence). There are 14 residues in the CDR3. The CDR3 DNA is TGTGCCAGCAGCTTTAGCCCAGCCAACTATGGCTACACCTTC. Translation: CASSFSPANYGYTF.

The gene calls are TRBV9 and TRBJ1-2; D not resolved. This CDR3 region has 14 residues. V was cut by 2 bases and J by 0 bases, with 8 bases left in between. Per the germline V gene, CDR1 is SGDLS and CDR2 is YYNGEE. In DNA form, the CDR3 reads TGTGCCAGCAGCGTCAGTCTGACTAACTATGGCTACACCTTC. Encoded protein: CASSVSLTNYGYTF.

This clonotype has more than one count but fewer than ten. The V and J genes are TRBV9 and TRBJ1-2; D is unresolved. Germline V lookup: CDR1 SGDLS, CDR2 YYNGEE. V lost 0 bases and J lost 3, with 9 bases in between. There are 14 residues in the CDR3. CDR3 sequence (DNA): TGTGCCAGCAGCGTAGACCGGCAAGACTATGGCTACACCTTC. Translation gives CASSVDRQDYGYTF.